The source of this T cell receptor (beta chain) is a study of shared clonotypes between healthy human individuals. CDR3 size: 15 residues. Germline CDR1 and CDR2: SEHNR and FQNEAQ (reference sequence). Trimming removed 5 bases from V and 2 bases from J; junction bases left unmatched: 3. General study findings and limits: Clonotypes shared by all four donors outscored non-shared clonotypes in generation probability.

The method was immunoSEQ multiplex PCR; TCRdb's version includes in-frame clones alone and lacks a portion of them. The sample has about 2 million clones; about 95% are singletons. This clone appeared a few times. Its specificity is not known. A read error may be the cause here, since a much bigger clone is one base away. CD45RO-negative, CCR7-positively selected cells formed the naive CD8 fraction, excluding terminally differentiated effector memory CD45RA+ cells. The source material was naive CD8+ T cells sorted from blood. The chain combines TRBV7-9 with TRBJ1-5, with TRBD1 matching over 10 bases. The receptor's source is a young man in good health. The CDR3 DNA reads TGTGCCAGCAGCCCGACAGGGGGCGGCAATCAGCCCCAGCATTTT. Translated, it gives CASSPTGGGNQPQHF.